This TCR beta chain is drawn from a study of cytomegalovirus exposure and HLA in healthy donors (dated by TCRdb to about 2017). Some background on the complete study: An earlier analysis of about 530 of the donors reported over 250 Gb of sequence data and 117 million unique TCR beta sequences obtained from approximately 180 million T cells. Roughly 290 gigabases of sequencing data and approximately 92 million unique TCR sequences made up an early release that covered over 550 HLA-typed donors. Of the 300 to 400 genotyped donors, over 65% fell in the genetic ancestry cluster associated with self-reported Caucasian donors. The study aimed to test whether cataloging public T cell receptors could reveal signatures of past pathogen exposure. The study profiled the T cell repertoires of under 700 subjects by immunosequencing and related them to cytomegalovirus serostatus. Along with the approximately 670-subject first cohort, a separate validation cohort of more than 90 different subjects was used. High-throughput TCR immunosequencing, statistical association of individual TCRs with disease status, and machine learning were combined to predict cytomegalovirus infection status. A later analysis re-examined previously published TCR beta repertoires from about 700 donors and added high-resolution HLA genotyping to investigate patterns of TCR occurrence. Rather than drawing on any new phenotypic data, the later analysis identified candidate immune exposures from TCR beta sequences and the way those sequences occurred across donors. To decide whether each TCR beta V gene segment behaved as functional or pseudogenic, an earlier analysis of some 600 of the donors relied on high-throughput TCR beta sequencing. Donor age, sex, ethnicity and CMV serostatus were compiled alongside the repertoire data. Genome-wide SNP genotypes for about 65% of the 666 donors were used in a later genetic analysis, which treated that subset as a discovery cohort. Every discovery cohort repertoire had been produced on one sequencing platform. Class I and class II HLA loci were covered by the typing at four-digit resolution. Typing coverage varied by locus: roughly 629-640 donors for A, B, C, DRB1 and DQB1; roughly 510 for DQA1; 606 for DPA1; approximately 450 for DPB1. Several DR-DQ haplotypes were handled as single units for association and clustering, since linkage in the cohort was strong. Among about 390 genotyped donors of the cohort, an average of approximately 230,000 unique TCR beta nucleotide sequences were sequenced per donor, roughly 18% of them non-productive.

For this clone: The antigen this receptor binds is unknown.

For CDR1 and CDR2, the germline V gene (reference sequence) lists SGHKS and YYEKEE. The CDR3 holds 14 amino acids from the cysteine to the phenylalanine. The sequence is cut down to CDR3 DNA, 42 bases in frame from base 1. V is clipped by 4 bases and J by 7 bases, and the sequence between their germline boundaries is 14 bases long. The library was generated by the immunoSEQ multiplex PCR assay. For the multiplex PCR, a mixture combining 60 forward primers for TCR Vbeta segments and 13 reverse primers for TCR Jbeta segments was used. Amplification of the CDR3 region of rearranged TCR beta genes was performed with a multiplex PCR assay on genomic DNA. Amplified TCR beta libraries were sequenced as 87-base-pair reads on the Illumina HiSeq System. The authors' pipeline ran thus. A later analysis tallied roughly 76 million unique TCR beta chains across the 640 or so repertoires, and approximately 12 million of those chains were shared by two or more donors. A nearest-neighbor algorithm error-corrected the raw reads and collapsed the reads into unique sequences, merging closely related sequences to remove PCR and sequencing errors. Alignment of CDR3 sequences to IMGT reference sequences was used to assign V, D and J gene segments. For a sequence to be retained, a match of at least six nucleotides to both a V gene segment and a J gene segment was required. Rearrangements were classified as productive when the CDR3 lacked stop codons and remained in frame with V and J, and all other rearrangements were classified as non-productive. Following IMGT convention, CDR3 was defined as the stretch from the second conserved V-encoded cysteine to the conserved J-encoded phenylalanine. The earlier analysis of 587 of the donors excluded sequences that lacked an unambiguous match to a single V gene segment. An earlier analysis of about 590 of the donors classified V segments as functional when productive rearrangements were above 56.7% and as segregating when the standard deviation between donors was above 5%. A statistical classification framework was built for diagnosing cytomegalovirus status from the catalog of TCR beta chain sequences. In a later analysis, V and J genes were assigned by comparing TCR nucleotide sequences against IMGT/GENE-DB human TR gene sequences. In a later analysis, CDR3 sequences and most-parsimonious VDJ recombination scenarios were assigned using the TCRdist pipeline. In a later analysis, every TCR beta chain was defined by the combination of its CDR3 amino acid sequence and its V-gene family, and reads without a unique V-gene family were dropped. A later analysis removed roughly 590 highly shared, low-generation-probability nucleotide sequences to deal with suspected cross-contamination and a sequencing artifact. For each public chain, a later analysis derived a clonal expansion index from normalized ranks of inferred template counts within each repertoire. A later analysis computed generation probabilities with a VDJ recombination model fitted to out-of-frame rearrangements, and checked the results against IGoR. Hypergeometric tests were used in a later analysis to score TCR-TCR, TCR-HLA and TCR-CMV co-occurrence, with a repertoire-size bias correction applied to the TCR pairs. In a later analysis, false discovery rates were estimated by permuting HLA or CMV assignments 20 times. A later analysis grouped co-occurring TCRs with DBSCAN, adding TCRdist sequence similarity when clustering within HLA-allele-positive subsets. Repertoires with fewer than 30,000 or more than 120,000 public chains were left out of co-occurrence clustering, as were roughly five repertoires with anomalous nucleotide sharing. Imported from immuneACCESS, the table was reduced by TCRdb to in-frame sequences with V and J called. These copies leave out some clones; in studies compared against another copy, an unresolved V gene accounts for under half, and the cause of the remainder is not known. V, J and clone size are taken as reported in that table, and D and trimming were inferred from the DNA itself. The table for this sample shows just under 65,000 clones. Together, the top ten hold about a sixth of the sample.

Results and caveats for the whole study, not just this receptor: Linkage disequilibrium might explain the correlated functional status among segregating V segments, but an unknown experimental factor could not be excluded. At a false discovery rate of 0.05, a later analysis linked 16,000 or so TCR beta sequences to specific HLA alleles. Because HLA typing was unavailable for some donors at each locus, only the typed subset was used in association tests. Cytomegalovirus status was reported to be diagnosed by the classifier with high specificity and sensitivity in both the original and validation cohorts. Some IMGT-functional V segments, including TRBV6-2 and TRBV6-3, could not be distinguished by the 87-base-pair reads and were therefore excluded. When HLA alleles, especially DR and DQ, strongly co-occurred, attributing TCR associations to individual alleles was difficult. A further reported finding was that TCR beta sequences accurately predicted the HLA-A and HLA-B alleles for most subjects in the first cohort. In a later analysis, HLA-associated TCR beta chains showed more clonal expansion and lower generation probabilities than non-associated chains that were equally common. CMV serostatus was the only immune exposure information available for the cohort. A cluster of highly shared sequence variants was judged likely to be a technical artifact of the sequencing pipeline. It was suggested by the authors that the approach could potentially be generalized to other disease states and immunological phenotypes. Sequencing depth was assumed to be roughly uniform across donors in the presence/absence analyses, though that assumption may not hold. While some public TCRs were present in many individuals, most TCR sequences turned up only very rarely across donors. Several of the top co-occurrence clusters appeared to be linked to parvovirus B19, influenza, CMV and Epstein-Barr virus, according to a later analysis. According to a later genetic analysis, donors in an Asian-associated ancestry cluster had fewer N-insertions in productive TCRs than the roughly 670-donor mean. Because counts were too low, seventeen rarely observed V segments, including chromosome 9 orphons, were left out of the earlier analysis of a few hundred of the donors. A later analysis found that most CMV-associated TCR beta chains appeared HLA-restricted, with HLA associations seemingly driven largely by CMV exposure. Three of the identified cytomegalovirus-associated TCR beta chains were confirmed in vitro to be specific for cytomegalovirus antigens. An association between a missense DCLRE1C variant and V-gene and J-gene trimming of TCR beta chains was found in a later genetic analysis and replicated in an independent cohort. In an earlier analysis of about 600 of the donors, most TCR beta V segments appeared in productive rearrangements about 90% or about 30% of the time, broadly matching IMGT annotations. In this cohort, only TCR beta chains were sequenced, and detectable features were limited by the absence of alpha or paired-chain data. A total of roughly 160 TCR beta chains were listed by the study as associated with cytomegalovirus. In a later analysis, TCR association rates were found to vary across HLA loci, with the most associated TCRs seen for DRB1 alleles and the fewest for HLA-C alleles.

The cohort was made up of 650 to 700 healthy bone marrow donors. All cohort members were sampled while nominally healthy, although unrecorded immune exposures were likely present. The donor tested CMV seronegative and was one of the 352 seronegative cohort members. Every donor gave a peripheral blood sample, and the peripheral blood mononuclear cells from that sample were used for TCR beta sequencing. Genomic DNA was extracted from the blood cell samples with the Qiagen DNeasy Blood Extraction Kit. Specimen: PBMCs. The sequence derives from a boy aged 5-17 years in good health and CMV-seronegative. The V gene is TRBV5-5 and the J gene is TRBJ2-2; the D gene is perhaps TRBD1, from 5 matching bases. CDR3 loop: CASSRIRAGGELFF. The nucleotide sequence is TGTGCCAGCAGCAGGATCAGGGCCGGCGGGGAGCTGTTTTTT.